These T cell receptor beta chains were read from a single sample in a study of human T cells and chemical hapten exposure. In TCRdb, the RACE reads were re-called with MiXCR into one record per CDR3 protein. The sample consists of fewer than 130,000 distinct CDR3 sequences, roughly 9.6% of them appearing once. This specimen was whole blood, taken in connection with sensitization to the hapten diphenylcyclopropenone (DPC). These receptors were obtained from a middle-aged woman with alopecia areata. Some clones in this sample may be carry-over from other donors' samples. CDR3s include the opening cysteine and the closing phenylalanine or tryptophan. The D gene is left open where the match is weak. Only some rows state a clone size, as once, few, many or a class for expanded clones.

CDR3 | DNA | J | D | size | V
CSVGAGTGASDTQYF | TGCAGCGTTGGTGCCGGGACAGGGGCTTCAGATACGCAGTATTTT | TRBJ2-3 | TRBD1 | few | TRBV29-1
CASTRGIEETQYF | TGTGCCAGCACCCGGGGAATCGAAGAGACCCAGTACTTC | TRBJ2-5 | NA | NA | TRBV2
CSAPREGTGGASGYTF | TGCAGTGCTCCCCGAGAGGGGACAGGGGGCGCGTCTGGCTACACCTTC | TRBJ1-2 | TRBD1 | many | TRBV20-1
CASSKRQGDRGRTYEQYF | TGTGCCAGCAGCAAACGACAGGGTGACAGGGGTCGGACCTACGAGCAGTACTTC | TRBJ2-7 | TRBD1 | many | TRBV28
CASSAVSVGGIGELFF | TGTGCCAGCAGCGCGGTCTCCGTAGGGGGAATCGGGGAGCTGTTTTTT | TRBJ2-2 | NA | many | TRBV5-4
CASSPRAVPGDEQFF | TGTGCCAGCAGCCCCCGGGCCGTACCAGGCGATGAGCAGTTCTTC | TRBJ2-1 | NA | NA | TRBV7-9
CASSSSAGGELFF | NA | TRBJ2-2 | NA | many | TRBV28
CASSSLAGDTDTQYF | TGTGCCAGCAGCTCACTAGCGGGGGACACAGATACGCAGTATTTT | TRBJ2-3 | TRBD2 | few | TRBV7-8
CASSEPWTGRTDTQYF | TGTGCCAGCAGCGAACCCTGGACAGGGAGAACAGATACGCAGTATTTT | TRBJ2-3 | TRBD1 | few | TRBV6-6
CASSYSEAGGYINEQFF | TGTGCCAGCAGTTACTCTGAAGCGGGAGGGTATATCAATGAGCAGTTCTTC | TRBJ2-1 | TRBD2 | NA | TRBV6-5
CATQGGADSPLHF | TGTGCCACCCAGGGGGGCGCGGATTCACCCCTCCACTTT | TRBJ1-6 | TRBD1 | many | TRBV28
CASSSGPSPGEQYF | TGTGCCAGCAGCTCCGGCCCCAGCCCTGGCGAGCAGTACTTC | TRBJ2-7 | NA | few | TRBV7-2
CASSHAGMSQETQYF | TGTGCCAGCAGCCACGCAGGGATGAGTCAAGAGACCCAGTACTTC | TRBJ2-5 | NA | many | TRBV3-1